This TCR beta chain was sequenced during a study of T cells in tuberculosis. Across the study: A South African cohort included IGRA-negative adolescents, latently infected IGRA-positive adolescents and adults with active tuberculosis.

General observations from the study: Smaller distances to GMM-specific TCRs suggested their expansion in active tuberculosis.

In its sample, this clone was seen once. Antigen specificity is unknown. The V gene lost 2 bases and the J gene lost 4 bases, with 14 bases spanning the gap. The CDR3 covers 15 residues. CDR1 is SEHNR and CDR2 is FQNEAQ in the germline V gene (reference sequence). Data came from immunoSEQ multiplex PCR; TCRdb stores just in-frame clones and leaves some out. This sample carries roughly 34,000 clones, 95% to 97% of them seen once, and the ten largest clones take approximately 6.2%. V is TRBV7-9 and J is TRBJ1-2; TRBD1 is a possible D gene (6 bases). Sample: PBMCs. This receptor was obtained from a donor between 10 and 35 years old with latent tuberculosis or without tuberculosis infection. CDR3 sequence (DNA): TGTGCCAGCAGCTTAACAGGGAGGGAGATCTATGGCTACACCTTC. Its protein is CASSLTGREIYGYTF. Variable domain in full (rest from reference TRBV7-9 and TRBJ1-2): DTGVSQNPRHKITKRGQNVTFRCDPISEHNRLYWYRQTLGQGPEFLTYFQNEAQLEKSRLLSDRFSAERPKGSFSTLEIQRTEQGDSAMYLCASSLTGREIYGYTFGSGTRLTVV.